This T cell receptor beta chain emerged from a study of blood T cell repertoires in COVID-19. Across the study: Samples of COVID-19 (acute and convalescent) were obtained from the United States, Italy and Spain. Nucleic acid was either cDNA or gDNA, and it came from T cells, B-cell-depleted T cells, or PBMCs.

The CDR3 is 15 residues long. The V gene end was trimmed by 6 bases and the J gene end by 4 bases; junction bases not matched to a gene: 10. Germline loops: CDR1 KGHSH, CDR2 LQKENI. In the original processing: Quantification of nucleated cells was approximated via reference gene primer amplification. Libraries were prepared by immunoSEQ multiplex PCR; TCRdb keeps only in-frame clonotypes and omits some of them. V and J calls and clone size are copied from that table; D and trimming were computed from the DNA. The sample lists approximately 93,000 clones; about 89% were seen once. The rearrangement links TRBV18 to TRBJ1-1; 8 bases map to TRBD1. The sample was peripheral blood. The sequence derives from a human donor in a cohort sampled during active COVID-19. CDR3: CASSGDRIGLTEAFF. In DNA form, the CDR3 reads TGTGCCAGCTCGGGGGACAGGATAGGCCTCACTGAAGCTTTCTTT.